The T cell receptor beta chain described here comes from a study of blood T cell repertoires in COVID-19. The overall study: The origin of the acute and convalescent COVID-19 samples was the United States, Italy and Spain.

CDR3 length: 11 amino acids. V lost 4 bases and J 3 bases, leaving 4 bases between the germline ends. Germline assignment: CDR1 MNHEY and CDR2 SVGEGT. TCRdb's table, derived via immunoSEQ multiplex PCR, lists solely in-frame clones and lacks some. The sample records 200,000 to 250,000 clones, approximately 83% being singletons. The chain employs TRBV6-2 or TRBV6-3 and TRBJ2-7; D is unclear. This clonotype was obtained from a woman aged 40 to 50 with acute COVID-19. Sequenced material: PBMCs or T cells enriched from blood (not recorded which). DNA for the CDR3: TGTGCCAGCAGTTCAGACTACGAGCAGTACTTC. It yields the protein CASSSDYEQYF.